The sequence of this T cell receptor beta chain was determined in a study of T cell responses to AZD1222 COVID-19 vaccine. General study results and limits: Spike as a whole was targeted by vaccine-associated CD4 TCRs, dominant at 160-218 and 743-854.

Notes on this clone: The antigen remains unidentified.

TCRdb keeps only in-frame clones here, not all; method: immunoSEQ multiplex PCR. Of just under 85,000 clones in the sample, less than 90% are singletons; the top ten hold 5.5% to 8%. Per germline, CDR1 LNHDA and CDR2 SQIVND (reference sequence). The junction had 15 bases not matched to a gene; V was cut back by 3 bases and J by 1 base. This CDR3 is 19 amino acids long. The chain employs TRBV19 and TRBJ1-1; 9 bases match TRBD1. The sequencing here drew on peripheral blood, taken on day 0 of AZD1222 vaccination. The source is an adult in good health. The CDR3 here is CASSIHPRGRTGENTEAFF. The DNA of the CDR3 is TGTGCCAGTAGTATTCACCCTCGGGGCAGGACAGGGGAGAACACTGAAGCTTTCTTT.